This is a list of T cell receptor beta chains from one sample in a study of T cell changes during pregnancy in multiple sclerosis. The data were produced by immunoSEQ multiplex PCR, yet TCRdb's version contains in-frame clones alone and is incomplete. This table has 20,000 to 25,000 clones, approximately 81% appearing once. The source was CD8+ T cells from peripheral blood mononuclear cells, collected before pregnancy. The origin of the receptors is a female donor with multiple sclerosis, enrolled in a pregnancy study. CDR3s include the opening cysteine and the closing phenylalanine or tryptophan. D genes are given only for firm matches.

length,V,J,D,CDR3
12,TRBV7-9,TRBJ2-1,.,CASSFSGNEQFF
15,TRBV28,TRBJ1-2,.,CASSEIRTASYGYTF
18,TRBV7-9,TRBJ2-1,TRBD2,CASSPMTSGKSSYNEQFF
19,TRBV28,TRBJ2-4,TRBD2,CASSSWTSGRVGAKNIQYF
15,TRBV27,TRBJ2-7,TRBD1,CASSFVGTGIYEQYF
14,TRBV19,TRBJ2-7,TRBD1,CASSPGQGTYEQYF
15,TRBV28,TRBJ1-5,TRBD1,CASSPGTAVSQPQHF
17,TRBV4-1,TRBJ2-5,TRBD2,CASSQGASGTLEETQYF
13,TRBV6-6,TRBJ1-1,.,CASRPDKNTEAFF
16,TRBV11-1,TRBJ2-1,TRBD2,CASSAPGLAGGGEQFF
14,TRBV18,TRBJ1-1,.,CASSPEGQNTEAFF
14,TRBV6-5,TRBJ1-2,.,CASSYLGGDYGYTF
17,TRBV6-1,TRBJ2-3,.,CASSVTFSGRVLNTQYF
14,TRBV5-6,TRBJ2-1,TRBD2,CASSPATSGRLEFF
18,TRBV7-2,TRBJ2-1,TRBD2,CASSLAFLAGSGYNEQFF
16,TRBV9,TRBJ2-3,TRBD2,CASSVLSGTSTDTQYF
15,TRBV6-1,TRBJ2-5,.,CASSEARTGLETQYF
14,TRBV2,TRBJ1-1,.,CASSETGQNTEAFF
15,TRBV5-1,TRBJ2-1,TRBD2,CASSLKAGGPDEQFF
13,TRBV19,TRBJ2-7,.,CASSIGADYEQYF
16,TRBV10-3,TRBJ2-1,.,CAISGATRVSHNEQFF
14,TRBV4-2,TRBJ2-7,TRBD2,CASSQTGTTYEQYF
18,TRBV2,TRBJ2-1,TRBD1,CASSEGGGQGRTYNEQFF
17,TRBV7-7,TRBJ2-1,.,CASSLFPGHSSYNEQFF
16,TRBV13,TRBJ2-7,TRBD2,CASSPPGLAGYYEQYF
16,TRBV7-9,TRBJ1-2,TRBD1,CASSPPGTAGDYGYTF
17,TRBV28,TRBJ2-4,.,CASSSLRGSFAKNIQYF
15,TRBV5-1,TRBJ2-7,.,CASSLAAELPYEQYF
14,TRBV19,TRBJ2-1,.,CASSSGTLLFEQFF
15,TRBV9,TRBJ2-7,TRBD2,CASSVAGGNSYEQYF
14,TRBV2,TRBJ2-1,TRBD2,CASRGTSGGNEQFF
13,TRBV18,TRBJ2-5,.,CASSPRARQEGYF
16,TRBV27,TRBJ2-1,TRBD2,CASSLLASGDYNEQFF
14,TRBV28,TRBJ2-7,.,CASSFIGGSYEQYF
13,TRBV2,TRBJ2-7,TRBD1,CASSVPGTGEQYF
21,TRBV7-6,TRBJ2-3,TRBD2,CASSSPAGGTASGSSTDTQYF
18,TRBV7-8,TRBJ2-3,.,CASSLPPRAGPLGDTQYF
14,TRBV19,TRBJ1-1,TRBD1,CASSQGGPGTEAFF
14,TRBV5-6,TRBJ1-1,.,CASSEATGNTEAFF
13,TRBV7-9,TRBJ2-7,TRBD1,CASSQNDRGRRYF
17,TRBV25-1,TRBJ2-5,TRBD2,CASSEETSGSWQETQYF
13,TRBV6-1,TRBJ1-1,.,CASSTRENTEAFF
17,TRBV5-1,TRBJ2-3,TRBD2,CASSFGWTSGTTDTQYF
12,TRBV27,TRBJ1-1,TRBD1,CASSSPDREAFF
17,TRBV9,TRBJ2-4,TRBD2,CASSVVGTSGWGGIQYF
15,TRBV5-8,TRBJ1-5,.,CASSSRTVPGWPQHF
14,TRBV4-1,TRBJ1-1,.,CASSQYREGTEAFF
14,TRBV29-1,TRBJ1-1,.,CSVGSARGNTEAFF